This T cell receptor beta chain is drawn from a study of blood T cell repertoires in COVID-19. Across the whole study: From the United States, Italy and Spain came samples of acute and convalescent COVID-19.

For this clone: Other DNA sequences from this sample encode an identical CDR3 as well.

The CDR3 runs to 13 residues. Per the germline V gene, CDR1 is MGHRA and CDR2 is YSYEKL. Trimming left V 0 bases short and J 3 bases short, with 6 bases between. The table came from immunoSEQ multiplex PCR; TCRdb's copy has only in-frame clones and leaves some out. The top ten clones hold 10% of a sample with about 370,000 clones, around 87% of them seen once. The source of this sequence is a woman aged 25-40 years with COVID-19, enrolled during active disease. The chain is built from TRBV4-1 and TRBJ2-7; D gene uncertain. The sequenced sample consisted of peripheral blood. The CDR3 DNA is TGCGCCAGCAGCCAAGATTCCCGCTACGAGCAGTACTTC. This encodes CASSQDSRYEQYF.